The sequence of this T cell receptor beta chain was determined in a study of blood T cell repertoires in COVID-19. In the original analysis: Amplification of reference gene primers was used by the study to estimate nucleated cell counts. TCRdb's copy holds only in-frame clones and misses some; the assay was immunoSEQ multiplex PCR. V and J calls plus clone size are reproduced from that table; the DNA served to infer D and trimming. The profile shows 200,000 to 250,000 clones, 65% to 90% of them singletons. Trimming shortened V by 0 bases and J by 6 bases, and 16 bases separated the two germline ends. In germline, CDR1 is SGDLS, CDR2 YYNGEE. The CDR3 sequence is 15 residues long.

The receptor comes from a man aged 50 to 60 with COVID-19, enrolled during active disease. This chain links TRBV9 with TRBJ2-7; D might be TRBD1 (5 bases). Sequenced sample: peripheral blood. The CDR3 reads CASSVATTAASEQYF. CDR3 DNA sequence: TGTGCCAGCAGCGTAGCTACGACAGCTGCTTCCGAGCAGTACTTC. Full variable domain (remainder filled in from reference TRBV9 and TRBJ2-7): DSGVTQTPKHLITATGQRVTLRCSPRSGDLSVYWYQQSLDQGLQFLIQYYNGEERAKGNILERFSAQQFPDLHSELNLSSLELGDSALYFCASSVATTAASEQYFGPGTRLTVT.